A selection of T cell receptor beta chains follows, all from one sample in a study of control samples from healthy donors and cancer patients. Assay used: immunoSEQ multiplex PCR; TCRdb lists only in-frame clones, some missing. The data hold about 97,000 clones, with around 90% observed a single time. Sequencing was performed on blood. Every receptor here comes from a woman aged 18-29 years in good health. The CDR3 runs from the conserved cysteine through the conserved F or W. D genes are given only for firm matches. Expanded clones get a size class; other rows say once, few or many, or leave the size out.

cdr3_length	v_call	j_call	d_call	clone_size	cdr3_aa	cdr3_nt
13	TRBV5-1	TRBJ2-3	-	once	CASSSPGTDTQYF	TGCGCCAGCAGCTCCCCAGGGACAGATACGCAGTATTTT
14	TRBV18	TRBJ1-5	TRBD1	-	CASSPDRGNQPQHF	TGTGCCAGCTCACCGGACAGGGGAAATCAGCCCCAGCATTTT
16	TRBV10-3	TRBJ1-5	-	-	CAISERGDYSNQPQHF	TGTGCCATCAGTGAGAGGGGAGACTATAGCAATCAGCCCCAGCATTTT
14	TRBV4-2	TRBJ1-3	-	-	CASSQLDPGNTIYF	TGTGCCAGCAGCCAATTAGATCCTGGAAACACCATATATTTT
14	TRBV5-1	TRBJ1-6	-	-	CASSLGDHNSPLHF	TGCGCCAGCAGCTTGGGGGACCACAATTCACCCCTCCACTTT
13	TRBV5-5	TRBJ2-2	-	-	CASSLTSRGELFF	TGTGCCAGCAGCTTGACCTCAAGGGGGGAGCTGTTTTTT
16	TRBV21-1	TRBJ2-7	-	-	CASINPETGKAYEQYF	TGTGCCAGCATCAACCCCGAGACAGGGAAGGCCTACGAGCAGTACTTC
13	TRBV14	TRBJ2-7	TRBD2	-	CASKLAGAYEQYF	TGTGCCAGCAAGCTAGCGGGGGCCTACGAGCAGTACTTC
15	TRBV5-1	TRBJ1-2	TRBD1	-	CASSLGAGGSYGYTF	TGCGCCAGCAGCTTGGGGGCAGGGGGGTCCTATGGCTACACCTTC
15	TRBV13	TRBJ2-2	-	few	CASSWRGAGTGELFF	TGTGCCAGCAGCTGGAGGGGGGCGGGCACCGGGGAGCTGTTTTTT
15	TRBV2	TRBJ2-7	TRBD1	-	CASTPWTGVAYEQYF	TGTGCCAGCACCCCCTGGACAGGGGTAGCCTACGAGCAGTACTTC
17	TRBV23-1	TRBJ2-1	TRBD1	-	CASSQFSPGQKNNEQFF	TGCGCCAGCAGTCAATTTTCCCCGGGACAGAAAAACAATGAGCAGTTCTTC
13	TRBV7-2	TRBJ1-6	-	-	CASSPGLNSPLHF	TGTGCCAGCAGCCCAGGGTTGAATTCACCCCTCCACTTT
13	TRBV19	TRBJ2-1	TRBD2	once	CASRGLGGNEQFF	TGTGCCAGTAGAGGACTAGGAGGCAATGAGCAGTTCTTC
14	TRBV7-8	TRBJ2-7	-	-	CASSHLGGSYEQYF	TGTGCCAGCAGCCACCTGGGGGGCTCCTACGAGCAGTACTTC
15	TRBV6-5	TRBJ1-2	-	-	CASSPTGTQNYGYTF	TGTGCCAGCAGCCCGACAGGAACGCAGAACTATGGCTACACCTTC
17	TRBV13	TRBJ1-6	-	-	CASSLQLSRRVDSPLHF	TGTGCCAGCAGCCTGCAACTTTCCCGGCGGGTGGATTCACCCCTCCACTTT
12	TRBV12-3/TRBV12-4	TRBJ2-7	-	-	CASSLWRGEQYF	TGTGCCAGCAGTTTATGGAGGGGCGAGCAGTACTTC
16	TRBV7-3	TRBJ2-1	-	-	CASSRGTAGPYNEQFF	TGTGCCAGCAGTCGCGGGACTGCCGGCCCCTACAATGAGCAGTTCTTC
14	TRBV5-1	TRBJ2-7	TRBD1	-	CASSLTGENREQYF	TGCGCCAGCAGCTTGACAGGGGAAAATCGCGAGCAGTACTTC
14	TRBV11-3	TRBJ2-7	TRBD2	-	CASSLGGLAGAQYF	TGTGCCAGCAGCTTAGGAGGACTAGCGGGAGCGCAGTACTTC
16	TRBV6-2/TRBV6-3	TRBJ2-1	-	-	CASSYSGLPSDNEQFF	TGTGCCAGCAGTTACTCGGGACTGCCTTCGGACAATGAGCAGTTCTTC
13	TRBV25-1	TRBJ1-5	-	-	CASLGGGDQPQHF	TGTGCCAGTCTCGGAGGCGGGGATCAGCCCCAGCATTTT
13	TRBV10-3	TRBJ1-6	TRBD1	-	CAIMGAGGSPLHF	TGTGCCATCATGGGGGCAGGGGGTTCACCCCTCCACTTT
16	TRBV3-1/TRBV3-2	TRBJ1-6	TRBD1	-	CASSERDRPYNSPLHF	TGTGCCAGCAGCGAAAGGGACAGGCCCTATAATTCACCCCTCCACTTT
14	TRBV11-3	TRBJ2-7	-	-	CASSFGRSSYEQYF	TGTGCCAGCAGCTTCGGACGGTCCTCCTACGAGCAGTACTTC
16	TRBV4-3	TRBJ2-3	TRBD2	-	CASSHTSGSVTDTQYF	TGCGCCAGCAGCCATACTAGCGGGAGTGTAACAGATACGCAGTATTTT
13	TRBV5-1	TRBJ1-6	-	-	CASSPGLNSPLHF	TGCGCCAGCAGCCCAGGGTTAAATTCACCCCTCCACTTT
17	TRBV7-6	TRBJ2-3	TRBD2	-	CASSLAGTSGGSDTQYF	TGTGCCAGCAGCTTAGCGGGGACTAGCGGGGGGTCAGATACGCAGTATTTT
17	TRBV28	TRBJ1-5	TRBD1	-	CASTLPPGQGGNQPQHF	TGTGCCAGCACCCTCCCTCCCGGACAGGGGGGCAATCAGCCCCAGCATTTT
16	TRBV19	TRBJ1-6	TRBD1	-	CASSIDPGQGASPLHF	TGTGCCAGTAGTATAGACCCGGGACAGGGTGCATCACCCCTCCACTTT
17	TRBV27	TRBJ2-4	TRBD1	-	CASSLFGQGALKNIQYF	TGTGCCAGCAGTTTATTTGGACAGGGGGCGCTCAAAAACATTCAGTACTTC
14	TRBV7-9	TRBJ2-2	-	few	CASSLMDYTGELFF	TGTGCCAGCAGCTTAATGGACTACACCGGGGAGCTGTTTTTT
15	TRBV5-1	TRBJ1-4	-	-	CASARGLATNEKLFF	TGCGCCAGCGCTAGGGGTCTGGCAACTAATGAAAAACTGTTTTTT
16	TRBV27	TRBJ1-3	-	few	CASSPLRPSSGNTIYF	TGTGCCAGCAGTCCTCTTCGACCGTCCTCTGGAAACACCATATATTTT
14	TRBV4-1	TRBJ2-7	TRBD1	-	CASTRDRSSYEQYF	TGCGCCAGCACCCGGGACAGGAGCTCCTACGAGCAGTACTTC
15	TRBV6-2/TRBV6-3	TRBJ2-7	-	-	CASSDGLADSYEQYF	TGTGCCAGCAGTGATGGACTGGCGGACTCCTACGAGCAGTACTTC
11	TRBV7-9	TRBJ1-3	-	-	CASSGGNTIYF	TGTGCCAGCTCCGGCGGAAACACCATATATTTT
15	TRBV19	TRBJ1-5	-	few	CASTQSSGVNQPQHF	TGTGCCAGCACGCAATCTTCAGGTGTCAATCAGCCCCAGCATTTT
16	TRBV29-1	TRBJ2-1	TRBD2	-	CSVERGIAGGPHEQFF	TGCAGCGTTGAGAGGGGAATAGCGGGAGGGCCTCATGAGCAGTTCTTC
16	TRBV5-4	TRBJ2-3	TRBD2	-	CASSLETSGVTDTQYF	TGTGCCAGCAGCTTGGAGACTAGCGGTGTCACAGATACGCAGTATTTT
15	TRBV4-2	TRBJ1-2	TRBD1	-	CASSQDLTGGGGYTF	TGTGCCAGCAGCCAAGATCTCACAGGGGGCGGGGGCTACACCTTC
16	TRBV14	TRBJ2-7	-	-	CASSQRSVAGVVKQYF	TGTGCCAGCAGCCAGCGCTCAGTGGCGGGCGTGGTAAAGCAGTACTTC
11	TRBV25-1	TRBJ1-2	-	-	CASSPGQGYTF	TGTGCCAGCAGCCCCGGGCAAGGCTACACCTTC
13	TRBV28	TRBJ1-6	-	-	CASSQVIRSPLHF	TGTGCCAGCAGCCAGGTGATACGGTCACCCCTCCACTTT
18	TRBV14	TRBJ2-1	-	-	CASSQGYSGGGLNNEQFF	TGTGCCAGCAGCCAAGGCTATTCAGGGGGAGGGCTGAACAATGAGCAGTTCTTC
15	TRBV19	TRBJ1-2	-	-	CASSIGGTRAFGYTF	TGTGCCAGTAGTATTGGAGGGACCAGGGCGTTTGGCTACACCTTC
15	TRBV6-4	TRBJ2-5	-	-	CASSAAPGGAETQYF	TGTGCCAGCAGTGCGGCCCCGGGGGGCGCTGAGACCCAGTACTTC
19	TRBV5-4	TRBJ2-3	TRBD2	-	CASSTAGTSGRVSTDTQYF	TGTGCCAGCAGCACGGCAGGGACTAGCGGGAGGGTTAGCACAGATACGCAGTATTTT
16	TRBV10-1	TRBJ2-1	TRBD2	-	CASSQGLAGGRNEQFF	TGCGCCAGCAGTCAGGGACTAGCGGGGGGAAGGAATGAGCAGTTCTTC
16	TRBV3-1/TRBV3-2	TRBJ2-1	TRBD1	-	CASSLLWTGAFNEQFF	TGTGCCAGCAGCCTCCTTTGGACAGGGGCCTTTAATGAGCAGTTCTTC
15	TRBV5-3	TRBJ1-6	-	-	CARTLSRRDDSPLHF	TGTGCCAGAACCCTGTCCCGCAGGGATGATTCACCCCTCCACTTT
15	TRBV7-2	TRBJ1-1	TRBD1	-	CASSNPGQVVTEAFF	TGTGCCAGCAGCAACCCGGGACAGGTGGTCACTGAAGCTTTCTTT
17	TRBV28	TRBJ2-1	TRBD2	once	CASSFPLAGATYNEQFF	TGTGCCAGCAGTTTCCCTTTAGCGGGGGCCACTTACAATGAGCAGTTCTTC
13	TRBV5-5	TRBJ2-7	-	-	CASSHGRSYEQYF	TGTGCCAGCAGCCACGGACGCTCCTACGAGCAGTACTTC